The 25 T cell receptor beta chains presented below share a single source sample, sequenced in a study of the immune and genomic landscape of osteosarcoma. Method: immunoSEQ multiplex PCR; TCRdb's copy keeps in-frame clones and lacks some. The data hold some 720 clones, with approximately 80% observed a single time. The sequenced sample consisted of primary tumor tissue from the femur. The receptors originated from a man aged 25 to 40 with osteosarcoma.

The chain links TRBV19 to TRBJ2-1; the D gene is possibly TRBD2 (5 bases). The germline V gene encodes CDR1 LNHDA and CDR2 SQIVND (reference sequence). V was trimmed by 6 bases and J by 1 base, leaving 13 bases between them. The CDR3 is 15 residues long. This chain's CDR3 is CASSEGLNSYNEQFF. The CDR3 coding sequence is TGTGCCAGTAGCGAAGGACTTAATTCCTACAATGAGCAGTTCTTC.

The CDR3, as DNA: TGTGCCAGCAGCTTAGAGGTGAACACTGAAGCTTTCTTT. The encoded protein is CASSLEVNTEAFF. The chain joins TRBV7-6 to TRBJ1-1; D gene uncertain. This CDR3 spans 13 amino acids. CDR1 is SGHVS and CDR2 is FNYEAQ in the germline V gene. The V gene lost 1 base and the J gene lost 0 bases, with 3 bases spanning the gap.

The V and J genes are TRBV10-3 and TRBJ2-7; 7 bases align to TRBD1. Germline-derived CDR1 and CDR2 are ENHRY and SYGVKD. Trimming at V came to 6 bases and at J to 3 bases, leaving 14 bases not matched to a gene. This CDR3 contains 16 residues. The CDR3 bases are TGTGCCATCAGGGATGGGACAGCCGGGTCCGGCTACGAGCAGTACTTC. Encoded protein: CAIRDGTAGSGYEQYF.

As DNA, the CDR3 is TGTGCCAGCTCACGCATTTGGGGGTCCCAAGAGACCCAGTACTTC. It specifies CASSRIWGSQETQYF. The gene calls are TRBV18 and TRBJ2-5; the D call may be TRBD1 or TRBD2 (5 bases each). CDR1 is KGHSH, CDR2 LQKENI, per germline. The CDR3 length is 15 residues. Trimming removed 4 bases at V and 1 base at J, with 13 bases between.

The V call is TRBV13, the J call TRBJ2-2; 12 nucleotides match TRBD1. Germline CDR1 PRHDT, CDR2 FYEKMQ (reference sequence). This CDR3 spans 14 amino acids. Trimming at V came to 8 bases and at J to 7 bases, leaving 5 bases not matched to a gene. CDR3 protein: CASSGQGAIGELFF. The CDR3 DNA reads as TGTGCCAGCTCGGGACAGGGGGCCATCGGGGAGCTGTTTTTT. The full variable domain, with the rest looked up from reference TRBV13 and TRBJ2-2, is AAGVIQSPRHLIKEKRETATLKCYPIPRHDTVYWYQQGPGQDPQFLISFYEKMQSDKGSIPDRFSAQQFSDYHSELNMSSLELGDSALYFCASSGQGAIGELFFGEGSRLTVL.

In its sample, this clone was seen once. This chain joins TRBV5-6 and TRBJ1-1; the D is unclear. The germline gives CDR1 SGHDT, CDR2 YYEEEE. The V and J ends lost 5 bases and 1 base respectively, with 12 bases between them. This CDR3 region has 14 residues. Here the CDR3 DNA reads TGTGCCAGCAGGTCCGACATAGCGAACACTGAAGCTTTCTTT. It is translated as CASRSDIANTEAFF.

The J gene is TRBJ1-6, the V gene TRBV4-2, with D tentatively TRBD1 (5 bases). There are 17 residues in the CDR3. Trimming stripped 0 bases from V and 10 bases from J, with 19 bases between. CDR1 and CDR2 (germline): LGHNA, YNFKEQ. As DNA, the CDR3 is TGTGCCAGCAGCCAAGATTTCAGTTCGGCAGGGAAGTCACCCCTCCACTTT. It encodes CASSQDFSSAGKSPLHF.

V usage is TRBV7-3 and J usage is TRBJ2-7; 7 nucleotides match TRBD1. CDR1 and CDR2 from the germline V gene are SGHTA and FQGTGA. The junction had 5 bases not matched to a gene; V was cut back by 3 bases and J by 3 bases. The CDR3 totals 14 residues. The CDR3 protein is CASSLQGGVYEQYF. CDR3 DNA sequence: TGTGCCAGCAGCTTGCAAGGGGGCGTCTACGAGCAGTACTTC.

The genes are TRBV12-5 and TRBJ2-7, with 8 nucleotides matching TRBD1. Germline trimming cut 5 bases from V and 5 bases from J; bases unmatched to any gene: 2. CDR1 and CDR2 from the germline V gene are LGHNT and FRNRAP. The CDR3 runs 12 residues. CDR3 sequence: CASGKQGDEQYF. The CDR3 nucleotides read TGTGCTAGTGGTAAACAGGGGGACGAGCAGTACTTC. Full variable domain (remainder filled in from reference TRBV12-5 and TRBJ2-7): DARVTQTPRHKVTEMGQEVTMRCQPILGHNTVFWYRQTMMQGLELLAYFRNRAPLDDSGMPKDRFSAEMPDATLATLKIQPSEPRDSAVYFCASGKQGDEQYFGPGTRLTVT.

The chain joins TRBV5-1 to TRBJ1-6; 9 bases align to TRBD1. The CDR3 has 14 amino acids. V shed 4 bases, J shed 7 bases, and the junction held 3 bases outside the gene matches. Germline V CDR1 and CDR2: SGHRS, YFSETQ. This CDR3 is CASSVGQGNSPLHF. The CDR3 DNA is TGCGCCAGCAGCGTCGGACAGGGGAATTCACCCCTCCACTTT.

The CDR3 DNA reads as TGCGCCAGCAGCTTGGGGGGAGAGAACTATGGCTACACCTTC. Its translation: CASSLGGENYGYTF. This chain joins TRBV5-1 and TRBJ1-2; D gene ambiguous. Germline V gene sequence: CDR1 SGHRS, CDR2 YFSETQ. This CDR3 is 14 amino acids long. Trimming left V 0 bases short and J 2 bases short, with 8 bases between.

This clone has more than one count but fewer than ten. The chain links TRBV7-9 to TRBJ1-2, with D uncertain. Germline V gives CDR1 SEHNR, CDR2 FQNEAQ (reference sequence). CDR3 length: 12 residues. V shed 5 bases and J shed 4 bases, with 8 bases lying between them. The CDR3 region is CASSAGLYGYTF. In nucleotides, the CDR3 is TGTGCCAGCAGCGCCGGCCTCTATGGCTACACCTTC. Full variable domain (outside the CDR3, taken from reference TRBV7-9 and TRBJ1-2): DTGVSQNPRHKITKRGQNVTFRCDPISEHNRLYWYRQTLGQGPEFLTYFQNEAQLEKSRLLSDRFSAERPKGSFSTLEIQRTEQGDSAMYLCASSAGLYGYTFGSGTRLTVV.

The chain couples TRBV4-2 to TRBJ2-1; tentatively, D is TRBD1 or TRBD2 (5 bases each). Trimming took off 6 bases at V and 8 bases at J, with 23 bases between the two ends. Germline V gives CDR1 LGHNA, CDR2 YNFKEQ. The CDR3 has 16 residues. CDR3 protein: CASSDSGAGHGDEQFF. As DNA, the CDR3 is TGTGCCAGCAGTGACAGCGGCGCGGGCCATGGCGATGAGCAGTTCTTC.

The chain combines TRBV7-8 with TRBJ1-2; 9 bases match TRBD1. This CDR3 region has 16 residues. V was pared by 4 bases and J by 7 bases, with 13 bases of the junction left unmatched. Germline V gene data show CDR1 as SGHVS and CDR2 as FQNEAQ. In DNA form, the CDR3 reads TGTGCCAGCAGCTCCCCGGACAGGGGTTTGGTGGGTGGCTACACCTTC. Protein: CASSSPDRGLVGGYTF.

This clone was counted once. This chain connects TRBV6-4 to TRBJ2-3; D unresolved. Germline lookup yields CDR1 MRHNA and CDR2 SNTAGT. Trimming took 0 bases from V and 2 from J, leaving 3 bases between them. The CDR3 has 13 amino acids. The CDR3, as DNA: TGTGCCAGCAGTGACTCGGACACAGATACGCAGTATTTT. It specifies CASSDSDTDTQYF.

J is TRBJ1-1 and V is TRBV4-1; D possibly corresponds to TRBD1 (5 bases). V was cut by 0 bases and J by 6 bases, with 17 bases left in between. CDR1 and CDR2 from the germline V gene are MGHRA and YSYEKL. The CDR3 is 16 amino acids. The CDR3 DNA reads TGCGCCAGCAGCCAAGATCGGGGCTGGAGGGACCCTGAAGCTTTCTTT. Protein sequence: CASSQDRGWRDPEAFF.

The chain couples TRBV13 to TRBJ2-3; no clear D gene. The CDR3 is 13 residues long. Looked up from germline, CDR1 is PRHDT and CDR2 is FYEKMQ (reference sequence). The germline V and J ends were trimmed by 2 bases and 4 bases, with 7 bases remaining between them. The CDR3 DNA reads as TGTGCCAGCAGCTTACCCGTACCAGATACGCAGTATTTT. Translation: CASSLPVPDTQYF.

The chain joins TRBV5-5 to TRBJ1-1; D call uncertain. Germline V gives CDR1 SGHKS, CDR2 YYEKEE (reference sequence). Trimming took off 4 bases at V and 2 bases at J, with 21 bases between the two ends. The CDR3 runs 17 residues. CDR3 sequence: CASSVRWVGGPNTEAFF. Written as DNA, the CDR3 is TGTGCCAGCAGCGTGCGCTGGGTCGGCGGGCCAAACACTGAAGCTTTCTTT.

The rearrangement joins TRBV2 to TRBJ2-1; 8 bases line up with TRBD2. The CDR3 sequence is 15 residues long. Germline CDR1 reads SNHLY; CDR2 reads FYNNEI. V dropped 5 bases and J dropped 0; count of bases not matched to a gene: 3. The CDR3, as DNA: TGTGCCAGCAGTTCCGGGACTAGCTCCTACAATGAGCAGTTCTTC. Residues: CASSSGTSSYNEQFF.

The gene calls are TRBV4-3 and TRBJ1-2; no reliable D call. The V gene's germline CDR1 is LGHNA and CDR2 YSLEER. CDR3 length: 14 amino acids. The V gene lost 1 base and the J gene lost 2 bases, with 8 bases spanning the gap. This CDR3 reads CASSQVPENYGYTF. The CDR3 bases are TGCGCCAGCAGCCAAGTTCCAGAGAACTATGGCTACACCTTC.

This clone was seen more than once but under ten times. The chain combines TRBV4-2 with TRBJ2-7; TRBD1 aligns across 8 bases. Germline assignment: CDR1 LGHNA and CDR2 YNFKEQ. The V segment lost 1 base and the J segment 2 bases; nucleotides outside the gene matches: 7. The CDR3 spans 16 residues. CDR3 nucleotides: TGTGCCAGCAGCCAAGGTGGCAGGGGGCTGACCTACGAGCAGTACTTC. This translates into CASSQGGRGLTYEQYF.

V gene TRBV15 combines with J gene TRBJ1-5; D is perhaps TRBD1 (6 bases). Trimming took 10 bases from V and 4 from J, leaving 17 bases between them. Germline CDR1 reads LNHNV; CDR2 reads YYDKDF (reference sequence). The CDR3 has 14 residues. CDR3 region: CAKLQGLLNQPQHF. The CDR3 nucleotides are TGTGCCAAATTACAGGGACTGCTTAATCAGCCCCAGCATTTT.

This rearrangement joins TRBV4-2 to TRBJ2-5; 10 nucleotides align to TRBD2. V gave up 0 bases and J gave up 2 bases; unmatched junction bases: 3. The CDR3 is 16 residues long. Germline CDR1 LGHNA, CDR2 YNFKEQ. The CDR3 sequence is CASSQDPAGGQETQYF. The CDR3 nucleotides are TGTGCCAGCAGCCAAGATCCAGCGGGGGGGCAAGAGACCCAGTACTTC.

The CDR3 sequence is CSVETGGLLHRFSYNEQFF. DNA for the CDR3: TGCAGCGTTGAAACGGGGGGTCTCCTCCATAGATTCTCCTACAATGAGCAGTTCTTC. The chain is built from TRBV29-1 and TRBJ2-1; the match to TRBD2 covers 7 bases. This CDR3 spans 19 amino acids. Trimming removed 2 bases from V and 0 bases from J; junction bases left unmatched: 16. Germline lookup yields CDR1 SQVTM and CDR2 ANQGSEA.

J is TRBJ1-1 and V is TRBV5-4; D unclear. This CDR3 is 15 amino acids long. CDR1 SGHNT and CDR2 YYREEE come from the germline V gene (reference sequence). Trimming pared 3 bases from V and 4 bases from J, leaving 16 bases between. The CDR3 DNA follows: TGTGCCAGCAGCTGGGAGTTGGGATTGGGCACTGAAGCTTTCTTT. Translated, it gives CASSWELGLGTEAFF.